This T cell receptor beta chain was recovered during a study of blood T cell repertoires in COVID-19. As for the study in general: Whether acute or convalescent, the COVID-19 samples came from the United States, Italy and Spain.

Germline CDR1 SGHAT, CDR2 FQNNGV. The CDR3 is 14 residues long. The V end lost 3 bases, the J end lost 0 bases, and 9 bases lay between the germline ends. It was during active infection that Seattle patients were enrolled and then longitudinally followed. Only in-frame clones appear in the TCRdb table, and some are missing; sequencing was by immunoSEQ multiplex PCR. The sample includes approximately 210,000 clones, around four fifths of them seen just once. The chain carries TRBV11-2 and TRBJ2-7; D is perhaps TRBD2 (6 bases). What was sequenced was peripheral blood. The TCR comes from a man in his sixties with COVID-19, enrolled during active disease. This CDR3 is CASSFFGGSYEQYF. CDR3 nucleotide sequence: TGTGCCAGCAGCTTCTTCGGGGGCTCCTACGAGCAGTACTTC.